One and the same sample provided the 7 T cell receptor beta chains below, sequenced in a study of T cell repertoires in cytomegalovirus infection (dated by TCRdb to the late 2010s). Sequencing instrument: Illumina HiSeq 1500. The public sequencing data were trimmed at Q25 with fastp and processed into clonotypes with MiXCR by TCRdb, which kept only in-frame beta chains. Here each entry gathers all rows of one CDR3 protein and keeps the most common genes and DNA. The sample data list hundreds of thousands of distinct CDR3 sequences, and about 9.2% of these were observed just once. Of the sample, 2% to 3% is held by the ten largest clones. Source material: PBMCs. These receptor sequences come from a human donor in good health (CMV status not recorded). Some clones in this sample may be carry-over from other donors' samples.

The chain joins TRBV29-1 to TRBJ1-2, with D possibly matching TRBD1 (5 bases). CDR1 is SQVTM, CDR2 ANQGSEA, per germline. CDR3 length: 14 amino acids. V lost 2 bases and J lost 5, with 15 bases in between. The CDR3 reads CSVERGDPIYGYTF. The CDR3 coding sequence is TGCAGCGTTGAACGTGGGGACCCCATTTATGGCTACACCTTC.

At least ten counts were recorded for this clonotype. The junction does not match germline at one end; this may be a read error. The rearrangement links TRBV5-1 to TRBJ2-2; D gene ambiguous. The CDR3 has 15 residues. Germline V CDR1 and CDR2: SGHRS, YFSETQ. The DNA of the CDR3 is TGCGCCAGCACCTTGCAGTCAACGGGCACCGGGGAGCTGTTTTTT. Its translation: CASTLQSTGTGELFF.

In this sample, this clonotype turned up a few times. V usage is TRBV20-1 and J usage is TRBJ1-2; D is perhaps TRBD1 (5 bases). Germline lookup yields CDR1 DFQATT and CDR2 SNEGSKA (reference sequence). Between the trimmed V and J ends, which lost 5 bases and 4 bases, there was a span of 20 bases. There are 15 residues in the CDR3. This CDR3 is CSASKSGTEFYGYTF. The CDR3 DNA sequence: TGCAGTGCTTCTAAGTCCGGGACGGAGTTCTATGGCTACACCTTC.

This clonotype has at least ten counts. The chain has TRBV7-6 and TRBJ2-3, with 7 bases matching TRBD1. The CDR3 totals 15 residues. Germline CDR1 SGHVS, CDR2 FNYEAQ. Unmatched junction bases numbered 6, after V lost 4 bases and J lost 2 bases. CDR3 in DNA: TGTGCCAGCAGCTCAAAGGGACAGATCACAGATACGCAGTATTTT. Amino acids: CASSSKGQITDTQYF.

This clonotype has a count of ten or more. The chain is built from TRBV14 and TRBJ2-2, with D possibly TRBD2 on 5 matching bases. CDR3 length: 15 residues. Germline CDR1 SGHDN, CDR2 FVKESK. Trimming left V 1 base short and J 5 bases short, with 11 bases between. The CDR3 sequence is CASSQGSQRTGELFF. In DNA, the CDR3 is TGTGCCAGCAGCCAAGGATCTCAGCGGACCGGGGAGCTGTTTTTT.

This clonotype was seen just once. The rearrangement joins TRBV12-3 or TRBV12-4 to TRBJ2-1; 11 nucleotides agree with TRBD2. CDR3 length: 13 amino acids. Trimming cost V 10 bases and J 9 bases; bases outside gene matches: 8. Here the CDR3 reads CATETSGKGEQFF. As DNA, the CDR3 is TGTGCCACCGAGACTAGCGGGAAAGGTGAGCAGTTCTTC.

In this sample, this clonotype turned up many times. V usage is TRBV7-2 and J usage is TRBJ2-6, with TRBD2 as a possible D gene (5 bases). This CDR3 has 17 amino acids. Looked up from germline, CDR1 is SGHTA and CDR2 is FQGNSA. The ends were cut back, 5 bases at V and 0 bases at J, with 14 bases in the middle. The CDR3 here is CASSRLWGDSGANVLTF. The CDR3 bases are TGTGCCAGCAGCCGACTTTGGGGAGACTCTGGGGCCAACGTCCTGACTTTC.